The 30 T cell receptor beta chains listed next were all sequenced from one sample in a study of blood T cell dynamics during melanoma immunotherapy. Time point of the sample: pre-treatment baseline. The protocol was immunoSEQ multiplex PCR, while the TCRdb copy is restricted to in-frame clones and leaves out a portion. Seen here are a few thousand clones, 75% to 90% observed once, and the top ten hold roughly a third. The sequences come from blood, collected from a patient treated with checkpoint blockade. The receptors originated from a human donor with melanoma.

This clone is a singleton in its sample. The gene calls are TRBV7-9 and TRBJ2-3; 11 bases are shared with TRBD2. This CDR3 contains 17 residues. Germline CDR1 SEHNR, CDR2 FQNEAQ (reference sequence). V was pared by 1 base and J by 3 bases, with 6 bases of the junction left unmatched. As DNA, the CDR3 is TGTGCCAGCAGCTTAGACGTACTAGCGGGAGAAACAGATACGCAGTATTTT. It is translated as CASSLDVLAGETDTQYF.

This chain uses TRBV2 with TRBJ2-3; no clear D. CDR3 size: 13 residues. V lost 10 bases to trimming and J lost 2 bases, with 13 bases between them. Germline V gene sequence: CDR1 SNHLY, CDR2 FYNNEI. CDR3 in DNA: TGTGCCACCGGTCCCGCGGCCACAGATACGCAGTATTTT. Its protein product is CATGPAATDTQYF.

This sequence joins TRBV5-4 and TRBJ2-1, with 7 bases aligning to TRBD2. The CDR3 has 16 residues. Per germline, CDR1 SGHNT and CDR2 YYREEE (reference sequence). After removal of 0 bases from V and 7 bases from J, the junction contained 10 bases not matched to a gene. The CDR3 loop reads CASSLAATSYSNEQFF. CDR3 sequence (DNA): TGTGCCAGCAGCTTGGCCGCGACTAGCTACAGTAATGAGCAGTTCTTC. Combining the CDR3 with reference TRBV5-4 and TRBJ2-1 gives the whole variable domain ETGVTQSPTHLIKTRGQQVTLRCSSQSGHNTVSWYQQALGQGPQFIFQYYREEENGRGNFPPRFSGLQFPNYSSELNVNALELDDSALYLCASSLAATSYSNEQFFGPGTRLTVL.

This chain links TRBV20-1 with TRBJ2-3; D is uncertain. The germline V gene encodes CDR1 DFQATT and CDR2 SNEGSKA (reference sequence). The CDR3 loop spans 11 amino acids. The CDR3 loop reads CGCDTTDTQYF. The DNA of the CDR3 is TGCGGGTGTGACACCACAGATACGCAGTATTTT.

Of note for this clone: At one of its ends the junction is not consistent with the germline gene, which may arise from a read error. The chain carries TRBV7-7 and TRBJ2-1; perhaps D is TRBD1 or TRBD2 (5 bases each). The CDR3 totals 15 residues. CDR1 is SSHAT and CDR2 is FNYEAQ in the germline V gene (reference sequence). The CDR3 is CASSSAGASNNEQFF. CDR3 DNA sequence: TGTGCTAGCAGCTCCGCCGGGGCCTCGAACAATGAGCAGTTCTTC.

This chain uses TRBV11-3 with TRBJ1-1; TRBD1 is a possible D gene (5 bases). Germline CDR1 reads SGHNT; CDR2 reads YENEEA. V shed 5 bases and J shed 2 bases, with 9 bases lying between them. This CDR3 spans 13 amino acids. For the CDR3, the DNA is TGTGCCAGCAGCCAGGGACGAAACACTGAAGCTTTCTTT. As protein: CASSQGRNTEAFF. The variable domain in full, completed from reference TRBV11-3 and TRBJ1-1, reads EAGVVQSPRYKIIEKKQPVAFWCNPISGHNTLYWYLQNLGQGPELLIRYENEEAVDDSQLPKDRFSAERLKGVDSTLKIQPAELGDSAVYLCASSQGRNTEAFFGQGTRLTVV.

This chain uses TRBV19 with TRBJ1-4, with D tentatively TRBD1 (5 bases). In germline, CDR1 is LNHDA, CDR2 SQIVND (reference sequence). This CDR3 is built from 15 residues. The ends were cut back, 3 bases at V and 7 bases at J, with 15 bases in the middle. The CDR3 DNA follows: TGTGCCAGTAGTATGCCAACGGGGCGGGGTGAAAAACTGTTTTTT. Protein product: CASSMPTGRGEKLFF.

This clone was seen once. This rearrangement joins TRBV27 to TRBJ1-1; maybe TRBD1 (5 bases). From germline, CDR1 is MNHEY and CDR2 SMNVEV (reference sequence). The CDR3 runs 15 residues. V shed 5 bases and J shed 0 bases, with 13 bases lying between them. CDR3 amino acids: CASSGRQSLNTEAFF. CDR3 DNA: TGTGCCAGCAGTGGTAGACAGTCCTTGAACACTGAAGCTTTCTTT.

The chain has TRBV18 and TRBJ2-1; weak D call: TRBD1 (5 bases). Between the trimmed V and J ends, which lost 3 bases and 6 bases, there was a span of 12 bases. The germline V gene encodes CDR1 KGHSH and CDR2 LQKENI. This CDR3 contains 14 residues. Here the CDR3 reads CASSPFGAVNEQFF. The CDR3 DNA sequence: TGTGCCAGCTCACCGTTTGGGGCCGTCAATGAGCAGTTCTTC.

This chain connects TRBV10-3 to TRBJ2-7; weak D call: TRBD1 (6 bases). Trimming removed 6 bases from V and 3 bases from J, with 15 bases in between. Germline assignment: CDR1 ENHRY and CDR2 SYGVKD. The CDR3 has 14 amino acids. The DNA of the CDR3 is TGTGCCATCAGGCAGGGGAAAGGAGGCTACGAGCAGTACTTC. Translated, it gives CAIRQGKGGYEQYF.

The J gene is TRBJ2-5, the V gene TRBV11-3, with 8 positions matching TRBD2. V lost 2 bases to trimming and J lost 5 bases; unmatched junction nucleotides: 7. This CDR3 is built from 15 residues. Germline CDR1 is SGHNT and CDR2 is YENEEA. The CDR3 DNA reads as TGTGCCAGCAGCTTAATGGCGGGAGGTAGGGAGACCCAGTACTTC. It yields the protein CASSLMAGGRETQYF. Supplemented by reference TRBV11-3 and TRBJ2-5, the full variable domain reads EAGVVQSPRYKIIEKKQPVAFWCNPISGHNTLYWYLQNLGQGPELLIRYENEEAVDDSQLPKDRFSAERLKGVDSTLKIQPAELGDSAVYLCASSLMAGGRETQYFGPGTRLLVL.

This clone was counted a few times. The rearrangement uses TRBV7-9 and TRBJ1-4, with D unclear. With 4 bases removed from V and 5 bases from J, the gap between germline ends came to 11 bases. The CDR3 runs to 14 residues. Germline V gene sequence: CDR1 SEHNR, CDR2 FQNEAQ (reference sequence). CDR3 DNA: TGTGCCAGCAGCTCCCCCAACCCCAATGAAAAACTGTTTTTT. It codes for CASSSPNPNEKLFF.

The rearrangement uses TRBV7-9 and TRBJ2-3; 8 bases are a match to TRBD2. The CDR3 is 15 residues long. After removal of 3 bases from V and 2 bases from J, the junction contained 4 bases not matched to a gene. The V gene's germline CDR1 is SEHNR and CDR2 FQNEAQ (reference sequence). The CDR3 here is CASSLGAGVTDTQYF. As DNA, the CDR3 is TGTGCCAGCAGCTTGGGAGCGGGAGTCACAGATACGCAGTATTTT. The complete variable domain, with remaining parts taken from reference TRBV7-9 and TRBJ2-3, reads DTGVSQNPRHKITKRGQNVTFRCDPISEHNRLYWYRQTLGQGPEFLTYFQNEAQLEKSRLLSDRFSAERPKGSFSTLEIQRTEQGDSAMYLCASSLGAGVTDTQYFGPGTRLTVL.

The chain recombines TRBV10-3 with TRBJ2-5; D is possibly TRBD1 (6 bases). CDR1 is ENHRY, CDR2 SYGVKD, per germline. This CDR3 has 14 residues. Trimming cost V 2 bases and J 1 base, with 8 bases left between them. CDR3 sequence: CAISEAGVQETQYF. The CDR3 nucleotides read TGTGCCATCAGTGAGGCAGGGGTCCAAGAGACCCAGTACTTC.

The rearrangement uses TRBV10-3 and TRBJ2-7; the match to TRBD1 covers 8 bases. Per the germline V gene, CDR1 is ENHRY and CDR2 is SYGVKD. The CDR3 covers 14 residues. With V trimmed by 4 bases and J by 5 bases, 7 bases remained unmatched. CDR3 in amino acids: CAISGTQGADEQYF. CDR3 coding DNA: TGTGCCATCAGTGGTACCCAGGGGGCAGACGAGCAGTACTTC.

This chain's CDR3 is CASSLVGRPSSYNEQFF. The CDR3 coding sequence is TGTGCCAGCAGCTTAGTGGGTCGGCCTAGCTCCTACAATGAGCAGTTCTTC. The chain combines TRBV11-2 with TRBJ2-1, with D unresolved. Per the germline V gene, CDR1 is SGHAT and CDR2 is FQNNGV. This CDR3 region has 17 residues. V was pared by 1 base and J by 0 bases, with 13 bases between.

The chain couples TRBV4-2 to TRBJ2-5; TRBD2 matches 8 bases. Per germline, CDR1 LGHNA and CDR2 YNFKEQ. CDR3 length: 16 amino acids. V dropped 0 bases and J dropped 4; count of bases not matched to a gene: 7. This chain's CDR3 is CASSQDGGAGVETQYF. In DNA, the CDR3 is TGTGCCAGCAGCCAAGACGGGGGGGCGGGAGTAGAGACCCAGTACTTC.

The chain recombines TRBV27 with TRBJ2-7; a possible D gene is TRBD2 (5 bases). V gave up 3 bases and J gave up 0 bases, with 9 bases separating them. From germline, CDR1 is MNHEY and CDR2 SMNVEV (reference sequence). The CDR3 has 14 amino acids. The CDR3 coding sequence is TGTGCCAGCAGTTTGGAGGTCAGCTCCTACGAGCAGTACTTC. Translating gives CASSLEVSSYEQYF.

V gene TRBV30 combines with J gene TRBJ2-7; tentatively, D is TRBD1 (5 bases). V was pared by 2 bases and J by 6 bases, with 8 bases between. The CDR3 length is 11 residues. Germline V gene lookup returns CDR1 GTSNPN and CDR2 SVGIG (reference sequence). As DNA, the CDR3 is TGTGCCTGGAGTAGGGGCAGCGAGCAGTACTTC. This sequence encodes CAWSRGSEQYF.

The DNA for the CDR3 is TGTGCCAGTAGTGCCCCGGGACAGGCGTCTACATACTCTGGAAACACCATATATTTT. Protein product: CASSAPGQASTYSGNTIYF. The J gene is TRBJ1-3, the V gene TRBV19; 8 nucleotides align to TRBD1. Germline V gene sequence: CDR1 LNHDA, CDR2 SQIVND (reference sequence). After removal of 5 bases from V and 0 bases from J, the junction contained 15 bases not matched to a gene. The CDR3 length is 19 residues.

J is TRBJ1-5 and V is TRBV15; no firm D call. Germline V gives CDR1 LNHNV, CDR2 YYDKDF (reference sequence). The CDR3 is 16 amino acids. Between the trimmed V and J ends, which lost 1 base and 5 bases, there was a span of 15 bases. CDR3 sequence: CATSRANSALYQPQHF. CDR3 bases: TGTGCCACCAGCAGAGCCAATTCGGCGCTTTATCAGCCCCAGCATTTT.

V is TRBV9 and J is TRBJ2-6; D call uncertain. Trimming shortened V by 1 base and J by 0 bases, and 8 bases separated the two germline ends. The germline V gene has CDR1 SGDLS and CDR2 YYNGEE. The CDR3 has 16 residues. CDR3 in DNA: TGTGCCAGCAGCGTATCTCCACCCTCTGGGGCCAACGTCCTGACTTTC. Translation gives CASSVSPPSGANVLTF. Drawing the rest from reference TRBV9 and TRBJ2-6, the complete variable domain is DSGVTQTPKHLITATGQRVTLRCSPRSGDLSVYWYQQSLDQGLQFLIQYYNGEERAKGNILERFSAQQFPDLHSELNLSSLELGDSALYFCASSVSPPSGANVLTFGAGSRLTVL.

This sequence joins TRBV29-1 and TRBJ1-4; 7 nucleotides agree with TRBD1. V lost 3 bases to trimming and J lost 7 bases; unmatched junction nucleotides: 14. The CDR3 consists of 16 residues. Germline CDR1 is SQVTM and CDR2 is ANQGSEA. The CDR3 loop is CSVDSSGQGVSEKLFF. In DNA form, the CDR3 reads TGCAGCGTTGATAGTTCCGGGCAGGGGGTTAGTGAAAAACTGTTTTTT.

The chain carries TRBV21-1 and TRBJ1-2. TRBV21-1 is tagged as a pseudogene. The CDR3 spans 15 residues. The CDR3 sequence is CATGGVGSHLDGYTF. In DNA form, the CDR3 reads TGTGCCACCGGGGGCGTCGGTTCACATCTGGATGGCTACACCTTC.

The chain uses TRBV7-9 and TRBJ2-3; possibly TRBD1 for D (6 bases). Trimming shortened V by 5 bases and J by 3 bases, and 18 bases separated the two germline ends. The CDR3 totals 16 residues. The V gene's germline CDR1 is SEHNR and CDR2 FQNEAQ (reference sequence). CDR3 sequence: CASSPVGNRGTDTQYF. The CDR3 region has the DNA TGTGCCAGCAGCCCCGTCGGGAATAGGGGGACAGATACGCAGTATTTT.

The chain links TRBV5-1 to TRBJ2-3, with TRBD2 matching over 8 bases. CDR1 SGHRS and CDR2 YFSETQ come from the germline V gene. CDR3 length: 15 residues. The V gene end was trimmed by 5 bases and the J gene end by 0 bases; junction bases not matched to a gene: 5. The CDR3 is CASSRGGGSTDTQYF. As DNA, the CDR3 is TGCGCCAGCAGTCGGGGGGGCGGGAGCACAGATACGCAGTATTTT.

The genes are TRBV4-1 and TRBJ2-5; TRBD1 matches at 7 bases. Trimming at V came to 2 bases and at J to 0 bases, leaving 6 bases not matched to a gene. Per germline, CDR1 MGHRA and CDR2 YSYEKL. This CDR3 spans 16 amino acids. The CDR3 sequence is CASSQPTGHDQETQYF. CDR3 sequence (DNA): TGCGCCAGCAGCCAACCGACAGGGCACGACCAAGAGACCCAGTACTTC.

The rearrangement joins TRBV7-8 to TRBJ2-3; no clear D gene. CDR3 size: 16 residues. Germline V gene data show CDR1 as SGHVS and CDR2 as FQNEAQ. Trimming took off 2 bases at V and 0 bases at J, with 12 bases between the two ends. For the CDR3, the DNA is TGTGCCAGCAGCTTAATACAACGGGCTAGCACAGATACGCAGTATTTT. This translates into CASSLIQRASTDTQYF. Full variable domain (remainder filled in from reference TRBV7-8 and TRBJ2-3): GAGVSQSPRYKVAKRGQDVALRCDPISGHVSLFWYQQALGQGPEFLTYFQNEAQLDKSGLPSDRFFAERPEGSVSTLKIQRTQQEDSAVYLCASSLIQRASTDTQYFGPGTRLTVL.

This chain joins TRBV6-6 and TRBJ2-7; D is possibly TRBD2 (5 bases). CDR1 and CDR2 (germline): MNHNY, SVGAGI (reference sequence). V was pared by 1 base and J by 1 base, with 11 bases between. The CDR3 has 15 amino acids. This chain's CDR3 is CASSYFPGRSYEQYF. The CDR3 nucleotides are TGTGCCAGCAGTTACTTTCCGGGGAGATCCTACGAGCAGTACTTC.

The rearrangement uses TRBV5-1 and TRBJ1-3; perhaps TRBD1 as D (6 bases). The CDR3 spans 15 residues. Germline V gives CDR1 SGHRS, CDR2 YFSETQ. With 6 bases removed from V and 0 bases from J, the gap between germline ends came to 13 bases. CDR3 loop: CASMGDTGSGNTIYF. The DNA of the CDR3 is TGCGCCAGCATGGGGGACACCGGCTCTGGAAACACCATATATTTT. Based on the CDR3 plus reference TRBV5-1 and TRBJ1-3, the full variable domain is KAGVTQTPRYLIKTRGQQVTLSCSPISGHRSVSWYQQTPGQGLQFLFEYFSETQRNKGNFPGRFSGRQFSNSRSEMNVSTLELGDSALYLCASMGDTGSGNTIYFGEGSWLTVV.